Included here is one TCR beta chain sequence, with context. Its antigen remains unknown. Germline loops: CDR1 SGHNT, CDR2 YYREEE (reference sequence). The CDR3 loop spans 14 amino acids. V shed 6 bases and J shed 8 bases, with 20 bases lying between them. The method was immunoSEQ multiplex PCR; TCRdb's version includes in-frame clones alone and lacks a portion of them. Among under 20,000 clones listed, more than 85% were seen once. This sample stems from a study of lymphopenia after photon versus proton radiotherapy. General study results and limits: In patients who died, overall survival fell as post-nadir TCR diversity dropped more. Post-nadir diversity loss with photons came from oligoclonal expansion, particularly CD8+ Temra cells.

The source was peripheral blood, collected from a patient treated with photon-based radiotherapy. The source of this sequence is a woman aged 40 to 50 with cholangiocarcinoma. This chain connects TRBV5-4 to TRBJ1-2; D perhaps matches TRBD1 (6 bases). CDR3 coding DNA: TGTGCCAGCACCCCCAGTAGGGGGGCGAAGGGCTACACCTTC. It specifies CASTPSRGAKGYTF.